The clone carrying this TCR beta chain has a handful of counts. Its antigen is not identified. The germline V gene has CDR1 SQVTM and CDR2 ANQGSEA. Trimming cost V 0 bases and J 5 bases; bases outside gene matches: 8. This CDR3 comprises 15 residues. Focal radiation plus CTLA-4 blockade with ipilimumab was given to patients with chemo-refractory metastatic non-small-cell lung cancer. This entry is derived from a study of radiotherapy plus CTLA-4 blockade in lung cancer. Turning to the study itself: Of the patients, over 15% showed objective responses and around 34% attained disease control. Study-level findings and limits: The best prediction of response reportedly came from early blood T cell clone dynamics, with interferon-beta. After treatment with radiotherapy plus ipilimumab, TCR clones that came from the tumor expanded in blood.

TCRdb's table, derived via immunoSEQ multiplex PCR, lists solely in-frame clones and lacks some. The data hold roughly 42,000 clones, with around 63% observed a single time. This receptor was obtained from a human donor with non-small cell lung cancer who had a partial response to radiotherapy plus ipilimumab. This chain links TRBV29-1 with TRBJ2-5; 8 bases agree with TRBD2. Sequencing was performed on peripheral blood, taken from a patient treated with radiotherapy plus ipilimumab. The CDR3 loop is CSVEDPGRASETQYF. For the CDR3, the DNA is TGCAGCGTTGAAGATCCCGGGAGGGCCTCGGAGACCCAGTACTTC.